The present T cell receptor beta chain was sequenced within a study of T cell repertoires in cytomegalovirus infection. About the study: The authors relied on CMV epitopes, both recently identified HLA-C-restricted and well-studied HLA-B-restricted. Both a matching HLA type and CMV infection were indicated by public TCR beta signatures.

This CDR3 is 15 amino acids long. The germline CDR1 and CDR2 sequences are MNHEY and SMNVEV (reference sequence). V was shortened by 5 bases and J by 8 bases, with 21 bases between the two germline ends. TCRdb independently ran MiXCR on the reads; one entry per CDR3 protein. The sample holds 900,000 to 950,000 distinct CDR3 sequences, approximately 31% seen once. This clonotype was picked up a small number of times. Its antigen is currently unknown. Whole-study results and caveats: There were carriers of CMV plus the relevant HLA, and cumulative public TCR beta family frequency identified them. The response measured ex vivo was dominated by TCR beta clonotypes (HLA-C-restricted and CMV-specific).

The chain employs TRBV27 and TRBJ1-1; D uncertain. The TCR sequence derives from a human donor in good health (CMV status not recorded). Some clones in this sample may be carry-over from other donors' samples. This material consisted of cultured CD8+ T cells from PBMCs, taken from culture after CMV antigen stimulation. The CDR3 loop reads CASSPSPYWAIEAFF. CDR3 DNA sequence: TGTGCCAGCAGTCCCTCGCCTTATTGGGCCATAGAAGCTTTCTTT.